This T cell receptor beta chain is drawn from a study of OX40 agonist ivuxolimab in advanced cancers. Only in-frame clones appear in the TCRdb table, and some are missing; sequencing was by immunoSEQ multiplex PCR. Altogether under 90,000 clones are present, about 92% being singletons, with the ten largest covering roughly an eighth. In germline, CDR1 is MNHEY, CDR2 SMNVEV (reference sequence). Trimming cost V 5 bases and J 2 bases, with 12 bases left between them. The CDR3 is made up of 14 amino acids. Sample: CD4+ or CD8+ T cells sorted from blood, taken in a trial of the OX40 agonist ivuxolimab. The V call is TRBV27, the J call TRBJ2-5; D remains unclear. This TCR was sampled from an adult with an advanced solid tumor such as melanoma, head and neck, liver or kidney cancer. CDR3 residues: CASSTRTLQETQYF. The CDR3 DNA is TGTGCCAGCAGTACCCGGACCCTACAAGAGACCCAGTACTTC.